This T cell receptor beta chain is from a study of CD8 T cells in Susac syndrome. Reverse transcription of about 0.5 to 1 ug RNA was carried out with random hexamers. With immunoSEQ multiplex PCR, TCR beta CDR3 was amplified across 54 Vbeta and 13 Jbeta. From the immunoSEQ multiplex PCR reads, TCRdb called clonotypes with MiXCR, one entry per CDR3 protein. Among roughly 200,000 distinct CDR3 sequences listed, just under 95% were seen once. The T cells that were sequenced for TCR beta were CD8+ and CD4+ cells from blood. Both CD4+ and CD8+ T cells were negatively isolated, and TEMRA cells underwent FACS enrichment. Concerning this clonotype itself: What it recognizes is unknown.

General study results and limits: The study recognized that its TCR sequencing and HLA analysis covered a relatively small number of individuals.

The CDR3 is made up of 14 amino acids. Trimming removed 3 bases from V and 4 bases from J; junction bases left unmatched: 1. The clonotype comes from a human donor in good health. The chain joins TRBV12-3 or TRBV12-4 to TRBJ1-1; 11 nucleotides match TRBD1. The sample comprised CD4+ T cells from PBMCs. This CDR3 is CASSLGTGGTEAFF. Written as DNA, the CDR3 is TGTGCCAGCAGTTTGGGGACAGGGGGCACTGAAGCTTTCTTT.